A single sample gave rise to the 30 T cell receptor beta chains below, sequenced in a study of glioma-infiltrating T cells. Using RNA template, CDR3s of TCR alpha and beta were amplified with iRepertoire arm-PCR. TCRdb reprocessed the multiplex PCR reads with MiXCR, giving one entry per CDR3 protein. The sample consists of some 100,000 distinct CDR3 sequences, under 30% of them appearing once. Sequenced material: glioma tissue, nonneoplastic brain tissue, or PBMCs (not recorded which). Receptor source: a human donor with low-grade glioma or glioblastoma, undergoing nonglioma brain surgery, or in good health (not recorded which).

This clonotype was detected only a few times. Given the absence of the conserved phenylalanine or tryptophan at the CDR3 end, a read error is likely. The rearrangement links TRBV5-5 to TRBJ2-7; D is tentatively TRBD1 or TRBD2 (7 bases each). CDR1 is SGHKS, CDR2 YYEKEE, per germline (reference sequence). V dropped 4 bases and J dropped 0 bases, with 14 bases sitting between them. The CDR3 spans 15 residues. The CDR3 loop reads CASSRQGGTSYEQYL. The CDR3 DNA reads TGTGCCAGCAGCCGCCAGGGGGGGACCTCCTACGAGCAGTACCTC.

This clonotype was detected many times. The chain recombines TRBV5-1 with TRBJ1-2; D not certain. V lost 0 bases to trimming and J lost 2 bases, with 8 bases between them. Germline loops: CDR1 SGHRS, CDR2 YFSETQ. The CDR3 length is 14 residues. The CDR3 loop is CASSLGTINYGYTF. The CDR3 DNA reads as TGCGCCAGCAGCTTGGGAACGATAAACTATGGCTACACCTTC.

This clonotype was picked up a small number of times. J is TRBJ2-3 and V is TRBV20-1; 11 bases align to TRBD2. The J segment lost 0 bases and the V segment lost 4 bases, leaving 0 bases of the junction unmatched. The CDR3 has 14 amino acids. CDR1 is DFQATT, CDR2 SNEGSKA, per germline (reference sequence). The CDR3 region is CSAIAGGSTDTQYF. In DNA form, the CDR3 reads TGCAGTGCTATAGCGGGAGGGAGCACAGATACGCAGTATTTT.

Points on this clonotype: It may be a read error: a sequence one base away is much more abundant. CDR3 loop: CASSYQGDTQYF. The CDR3 coding sequence is TGTGCCAGCAGTTACCAGGGAGATACGCAGTATTTT. The chain is built from TRBV6-6 and TRBJ2-3, with D maybe TRBD1 (5 bases). CDR1 is MNHNY and CDR2 is SVGAGI in the germline V gene (reference sequence). Trimming cost V 2 bases and J 5 bases, with 5 bases left between them. The CDR3 length is 12 residues.

As for this clonotype: This sequence may be a read error, since a much larger clone differs from it by one base. The gene calls are TRBV7-6 and TRBJ1-3; a possible D gene is TRBD1 (6 bases). Germline-derived CDR1 and CDR2 are SGHVS and FNYEAQ. The CDR3 is made up of 15 amino acids. The CDR3 region is CASGLETGSGNTIYF. The DNA for the CDR3 is TGTGCCAGCGGCTTAGAGACAGGCTCTGGAAACACCATATATTTT.

This clonotype was observed a few times. The V gene is TRBV12-3 or TRBV12-4, the J gene TRBJ2-5; 7 nucleotides agree with TRBD1. V lost 0 bases, J lost 6 bases, and 4 bases stayed unmatched. CDR3 length: 14 residues. The CDR3 is CASSLAGGAKTQYF. The CDR3 DNA reads as TGTGCCAGCAGTTTAGCAGGGGGCGCGAAGACCCAGTACTTC.

This clonotype was counted at least ten times. V is TRBV28 and J is TRBJ2-7, with D perhaps assigned TRBD1 or TRBD2 (5 bases each). Trimming removed 6 bases from V and 4 bases from J, with 13 bases in between. This CDR3 comprises 13 residues. Germline V gene data show CDR1 as MDHEN and CDR2 as SYDVKM. Here the CDR3 reads CASRAGTVYEQYF. In DNA, the CDR3 is TGTGCCAGCAGGGCCGGGACCGTGTACGAGCAGTACTTC.

In its sample, this clonotype was seen many times. The V and J genes are TRBV7-6 and TRBJ1-6, with D tentatively TRBD1 (5 bases). This CDR3 spans 15 amino acids. Germline CDR1 SGHVS, CDR2 FNYEAQ. Deletions cut 4 bases from V and 1 base from J, with 8 bases between. The CDR3 DNA reads TGTGCCAGCAGCTCGAGGGGTTCCTATAATTCACCCCTCCACTTT. Protein: CASSSRGSYNSPLHF.

Regarding this clonotype: A read error may produce the germline difference seen at one junction end. CDR3 residues: CASSYLLAGERGHNEKFF. Here the CDR3 DNA reads TGTGCCAGCAGTTACCTACTAGCGGGAGAGAGGGGCCACAATGAGAAGTTCTTC. J is TRBJ2-1 and V is TRBV6-5; 11 positions agree with TRBD2. The length of the CDR3 is 18 residues. Germline CDR1 reads MNHEY; CDR2 reads SVGAGI.

A note on this clonotype: A much larger clone differs from this one at a single base, so this may be a read error. This chain joins TRBV5-1 and TRBJ2-1; 7 positions agree with TRBD2. This CDR3 is built from 15 residues. CDR1 is SGHRS, CDR2 YFSETQ, per germline. V lost 4 bases to trimming and J lost 8 bases; unmatched junction nucleotides: 12. The DNA for the CDR3 is TGCGCCAGCAGCAGGACTAGTTTTGTGGTTGATGAGCAGTTCTTC. This sequence encodes CASSRTSFVVDEQFF.

This clonotype was picked up many times. The V and J genes are TRBV19 and TRBJ1-1; 7 bases are shared with TRBD1. Germline V gene data show CDR1 as LNHDA and CDR2 as SQIVND (reference sequence). With 10 bases clipped from V and 8 bases from J, the junction kept 4 bases outside the gene matches. There are 10 residues in the CDR3. CDR3 in amino acids: CATKDREAFF. In nucleotides, the CDR3 is TGTGCCACTAAGGACAGGGAAGCTTTCTTT.

In its sample, this clonotype was seen many times. The V gene is TRBV6-6, the J gene TRBJ2-5; a possible D gene is TRBD2 (6 bases). The CDR3 is 17 residues long. The germline gives CDR1 MNHNY, CDR2 SVGAGI (reference sequence). The ends were cut back, 2 bases at V and 3 bases at J, with 19 bases in the middle. CDR3 residues: CASSYPTEGGGEETQYF. In DNA, the CDR3 is TGTGCCAGCAGTTACCCTACGGAGGGTGGCGGGGAAGAGACCCAGTACTTC.

Notes on this clonotype: The conserved closing phenylalanine or tryptophan is absent in this CDR3, likely reflecting a read error. The DNA is left out, because the CDR3 cannot be placed on it with certainty; the CDR3 is given as TCRdb lists it. V gene TRBV6-5 combines with J gene TRBJ1-5; the table's D call of TRBD1 was not tested on the DNA. Germline V gene lookup returns CDR1 MNHEY and CDR2 SVGAGI. The CDR3 is 15 amino acids in total, end residues counted. The chain's CDR3 is CASTDLDRHNQPQRL.

This clonotype was picked up a small number of times. A read error may be the cause here, since a much bigger clone is one base away. V and J are TRBV11-2 and TRBJ2-3, with D perhaps TRBD2 (6 bases). Trimming left V 8 bases short and J 15 bases short, with 15 bases between. Looked up from germline, CDR1 is SGHAT and CDR2 is FQNNGV. CDR3 length: 10 residues. CDR3: CASGGRPHYF. The DNA for the CDR3 is TGTGCCAGCGGAGGGCGTCCCCATTATTTT.

This clonotype has at least ten counts. This rearrangement joins TRBV2 to TRBJ2-1; the D gene is possibly TRBD1 (6 bases). The CDR3 extends over 14 amino acids. Trimming shortened V by 4 bases and J by 6 bases, and 13 bases separated the two germline ends. Per germline, CDR1 SNHLY and CDR2 FYNNEI. CDR3 DNA: TGTGCCAGCAGTGTTGGCAGGGGCCGCAATGAGCAGTTCTTC. This gives the protein CASSVGRGRNEQFF.

The V and J genes are TRBV6-1 and TRBJ1-2; D may be TRBD1 (5 bases). V gave up 3 bases and J gave up 8 bases, with 13 bases separating them. Germline V gives CDR1 MNHNS, CDR2 SASEGT. This CDR3 spans 13 amino acids. CDR3 DNA sequence: TGTGCCAGCAGTGACAGGGCAGGGCAGGGCTACACCTTC. Encoded protein: CASSDRAGQGYTF.

The CDR3 nucleotides are TGTGCCAGCAGTCCCCGGAGGGGGAGCACAGATACGCAGTATTTT. Translated: CASSPRRGSTDTQYF. This sequence joins TRBV12-3 or TRBV12-4 and TRBJ2-3, with D tentatively TRBD1 or TRBD2 (6 bases each). The CDR3 consists of 15 residues. The ends were cut back, 5 bases at V and 0 bases at J, with 12 bases in the middle.

On this clonotype: Relative to the germline gene, one junction end is altered; a read error may explain this. The chain couples TRBV6-2 or TRBV6-3 to TRBJ1-5, with D unresolved. CDR3 length: 18 amino acids. Germline values: CDR1 MNHEY, CDR2 SVGEGT. For the CDR3, the DNA is TGTGCCAGCAGTTACTCGGTCTTTCGGCTAGCTAAAAATCAGACCCAGCATTTT. This sequence encodes CASSYSVFRLAKNQTQHF.

This clonotype showed up many times. The chain couples TRBV28 to TRBJ1-3; D might be TRBD1 (5 bases). The CDR3 consists of 17 residues. V was pared by 5 bases and J by 2 bases, with 19 bases between. Per germline, CDR1 MDHEN and CDR2 SYDVKM. The CDR3 loop reads CASSPALPGGAGNTIYF. In DNA, the CDR3 is TGTGCCAGCAGTCCTGCATTACCCGGGGGAGCTGGAAACACCATATATTTT.

The chain is built from TRBV2 and TRBJ2-1, with 8 bases aligning to TRBD2. V trimming: 7 bases; J trimming: 6 bases; junction bases outside the gene matches: 14. CDR1 SNHLY and CDR2 FYNNEI come from the germline V gene. The CDR3 extends over 16 amino acids. CDR3 DNA sequence: TGTGCCAGCACTCCGGGCGGGGTAGCGGGACGCAATGAGCAGTTCTTC. It yields the protein CASTPGGVAGRNEQFF.

This clonotype was recorded many times. The V and J genes are TRBV7-2 and TRBJ1-1; D is uncertain. This CDR3 region has 15 residues. The V gene's germline CDR1 is SGHTA and CDR2 FQGNSA. The V end was cut by 2 bases, the J end by 0 bases, with 10 bases between. CDR3 region: CASSLMAALNTEAFF. The CDR3, as DNA: TGTGCCAGCAGCTTAATGGCAGCCCTGAACACTGAAGCTTTCTTT.

This clonotype appeared many times. The CDR3, as DNA: TGTGCCAGCTCTTACATGGCAGACAAGAACACTGAAGCTTTCTTT. As protein: CASSYMADKNTEAFF. This chain uses TRBV18 with TRBJ1-1; D call uncertain. This CDR3 region has 15 residues. Trimming took 6 bases from V and 1 from J, leaving 15 bases between them. From germline, CDR1 is KGHSH and CDR2 LQKENI. Together with reference TRBV18 and TRBJ1-1, the CDR3 gives the full variable domain: NAGVMQNPRHLVRRRGQEARLRCSPMKGHSHVYWYRQLPEEGLKFMVYLQKENIIDESGMPKERFSAEFPKEGPSILRIQQVVRGDSAAYFCASSYMADKNTEAFFGQGTRLTVV.

This clonotype was recorded many times. The chain links TRBV6-6 to TRBJ2-7, with D unresolved. In germline, CDR1 is MNHNY, CDR2 SVGAGI (reference sequence). V lost 2 bases and J 7 bases, leaving 6 bases between the germline ends. This CDR3 has 11 amino acids. The CDR3 nucleotides are TGTGCCAGCAGTTACGCGGAAGAGCAGTACTTC. It encodes CASSYAEEQYF.

This clonotype was seen repeatedly, ten times or more. The chain employs TRBV6-1 and TRBJ1-2, with D unresolved. The CDR3 runs 15 residues. Per germline, CDR1 MNHNS and CDR2 SASEGT. V was pared by 6 bases and J by 4 bases, with 18 bases between. Written as DNA, the CDR3 is TGTGCCAGCAGCCGACTAGAGAGCCGGACCTATGGCTACACCTTC. Amino acids: CASSRLESRTYGYTF.

This clonotype has just a few counts. This CDR3 is missing its conserved last phenylalanine or tryptophan, likely due to a read error. The V call is TRBV28, the J call TRBJ2-1; the D is unclear. CDR1 and CDR2 (germline): MDHEN, SYDVKM. This CDR3 has 15 amino acids. The CDR3 spells CASCLRAYTYNGQFV. The CDR3 nucleotides read TGTGCCAGCTGTTTACGCGCGTACACCTACAATGGTCAGTTCGTC.

As regards this clonotype: A much larger clonotype is one base distant, so this may be a read error. The gene calls are TRBV9 and TRBJ2-3; 11 bases align to TRBD2. The CDR3 consists of 15 residues. The V gene's germline CDR1 is SGDLS and CDR2 YYNGEE. CDR3 in DNA: TGTGCCAGCAGCGTAATGACTAGCGGGGTAGATACGCATTATTTT. It yields the protein CASSVMTSGVDTHYF.

To note about this clonotype: A much larger clonotype is one base distant, so this may be a read error. J is TRBJ2-3 and V is TRBV12-3 or TRBV12-4; D could derive from TRBD1 or TRBD2 (5 bases each). The CDR3 is 13 amino acids. Here the CDR3 reads CSSSLGTADTQYF. The CDR3 DNA is TGTTCCAGCAGTCTTGGGACCGCCGATACGCAGTATTTT.

This clonotype was observed at least ten times. The chain is built from TRBV7-8 and TRBJ2-7, with D possibly being TRBD1 (6 bases). CDR1 is SGHVS and CDR2 is FQNEAQ in the germline V gene. Deletions cut 5 bases from V and 3 bases from J, with 17 bases between. There are 15 residues in the CDR3. CDR3 sequence (DNA): TGTGCCAGCAGCCCCCGAACAGGGATGGACTACGAGCAGTACTTC. Protein: CASSPRTGMDYEQYF.

The chain recombines TRBV10-3 with TRBJ2-7, with D perhaps TRBD2 (5 bases). The germline gives CDR1 ENHRY, CDR2 SYGVKD. This CDR3 comprises 16 residues. The V gene lost 2 bases and the J gene lost 2 bases, with 16 bases spanning the gap. The CDR3 loop is CAISEVKGRRAYEQYF. The CDR3 DNA reads as TGTGCCATCAGTGAGGTAAAAGGGAGAAGGGCCTACGAGCAGTACTTC.

This clonotype was seen many times. The chain couples TRBV7-3 to TRBJ1-1; TRBD1 agrees at 8 bases. The CDR3 totals 14 residues. CDR1 is SGHTA and CDR2 is FQGTGA in the germline V gene. V lost 4 bases to trimming and J lost 6 bases; unmatched junction nucleotides: 7. The CDR3 nucleotides read TGTGCCAGCAGCTCCGGGACAGGAGTCGCTGAAGCTTTCTTT. Protein: CASSSGTGVAEAFF.